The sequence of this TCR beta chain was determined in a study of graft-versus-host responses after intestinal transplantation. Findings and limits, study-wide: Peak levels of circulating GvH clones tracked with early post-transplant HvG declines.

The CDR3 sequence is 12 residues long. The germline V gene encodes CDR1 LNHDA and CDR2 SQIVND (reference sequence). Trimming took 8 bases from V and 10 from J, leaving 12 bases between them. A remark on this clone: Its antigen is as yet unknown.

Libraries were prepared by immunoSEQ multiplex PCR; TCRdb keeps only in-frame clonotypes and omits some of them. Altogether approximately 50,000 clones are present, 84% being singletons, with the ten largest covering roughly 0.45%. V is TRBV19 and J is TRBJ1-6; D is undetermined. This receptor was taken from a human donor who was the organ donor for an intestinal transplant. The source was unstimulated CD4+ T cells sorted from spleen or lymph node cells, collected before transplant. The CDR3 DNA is TGTGCCAGTGGCGTGCTCCGGTCACCCCTCCACTTT. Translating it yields CASGVLRSPLHF. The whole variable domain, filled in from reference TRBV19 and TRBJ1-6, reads DGGITQSPKYLFRKEGQNVTLSCEQNLNHDAMYWYRQDPGQGLRLIYYSQIVNDFQKGDIAEGYSVSREKKESFPLTVTSAQKNPTAFYLCASGVLRSPLHFGNGTRLTVT.